This T cell receptor beta chain was sequenced in a study of OX40 agonist ivuxolimab in advanced cancers. Study-wide background: Patients were infused with ivuxolimab every 2 weeks at 0.01 to 10 mg/kg.

CDR1 ENHRY and CDR2 SYGVKD come from the germline V gene. With 5 bases clipped from V and 5 bases from J, the junction kept 18 bases outside the gene matches. The CDR3 is 18 residues long. Method: immunoSEQ multiplex PCR; TCRdb's copy keeps in-frame clones and lacks some. Of about 79,000 clones in the sample, more than 85% were seen once. This sequence joins TRBV10-3 and TRBJ2-5; TRBD2 matches 9 bases. This clonotype was obtained from an adult with an advanced solid tumor such as melanoma, head and neck, liver or kidney cancer. Sequencing used CD4+ or CD8+ T cells sorted from blood, obtained in a trial of the OX40 agonist ivuxolimab. CDR3 DNA: TGTGCCATCAGTAACATCACCCCAAAGCGGGAGGCCCGGGAGACCCAGTACTTC. Protein product: CAISNITPKREARETQYF.